The clone carrying this T cell receptor beta chain was counted only a few times. Looked up from germline, CDR1 is MDHEN and CDR2 is SYDVKM. This CDR3 is 14 amino acids long. V was pared by 8 bases and J by 4 bases, with 17 bases between. This entry is derived from a study of blood T cell repertoires in COVID-19. Turning to the study itself: Whether acute or convalescent, the COVID-19 samples came from the United States, Italy and Spain. From T cells, B-cell-depleted T cells, or PBMCs came the material, which was cDNA or gDNA.

Seattle enrolled patients during active infection and tracked them longitudinally. Produced via immunoSEQ multiplex PCR; TCRdb's table is partial and in-frame only. The data contain under 350,000 clones, nearly 90% of them singletons. Sequences were obtained from peripheral blood. The chain links TRBV28 to TRBJ1-1; D call uncertain. This sequence was found in a woman in her 30s with COVID-19, enrolled during active disease. The CDR3 DNA reads TGTGCCAGCCGAGGTGCGGGGTTGGTCACTGAAGCTTTCTTT. It yields the protein CASRGAGLVTEAFF.